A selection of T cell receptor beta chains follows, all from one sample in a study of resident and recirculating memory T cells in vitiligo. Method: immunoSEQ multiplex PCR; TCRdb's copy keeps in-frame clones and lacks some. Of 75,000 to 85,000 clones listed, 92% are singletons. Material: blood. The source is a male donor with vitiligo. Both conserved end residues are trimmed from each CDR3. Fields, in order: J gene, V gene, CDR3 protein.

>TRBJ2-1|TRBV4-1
ASSQVLWRETYNEQF
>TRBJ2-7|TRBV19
ASSPGQGLGEQY
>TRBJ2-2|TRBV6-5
ASSYSEGVGPGELF
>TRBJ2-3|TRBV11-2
ASSLPPGTDTQY
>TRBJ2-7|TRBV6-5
ASRHGVAGAGEQY
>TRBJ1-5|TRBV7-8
ASSFQGGNQPQH
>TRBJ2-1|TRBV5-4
ASSLAPGLAALSYNEQF
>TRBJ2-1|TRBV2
ASSGLAGEQF
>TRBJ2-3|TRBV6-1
ASLLRGSLTDTQY
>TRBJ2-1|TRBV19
ATASWSGTSGGSSYNEQF
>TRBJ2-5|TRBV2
ASSPDRGRKETQY
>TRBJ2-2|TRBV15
ATSRDETGELF
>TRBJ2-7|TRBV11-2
ASSLFEGLSEQY
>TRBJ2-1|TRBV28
ASTPRGRGNNEQF
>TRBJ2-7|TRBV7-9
ASSLQQGNEQY
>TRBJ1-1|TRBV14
ASSQDSLFWYTEAF
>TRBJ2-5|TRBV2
ASSGQGYQETQY
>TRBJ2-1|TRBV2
ASGLAGGISSYNEQF
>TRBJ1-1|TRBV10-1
ASSATGGRTEAF
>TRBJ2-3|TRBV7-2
ASSLGQAGDYGY
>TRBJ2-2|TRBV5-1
ASAGTNTGELF
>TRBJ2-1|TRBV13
ASSLVERSYNEQF
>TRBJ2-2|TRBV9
ASSGLAVTGELF
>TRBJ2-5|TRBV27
ASSTQETQY
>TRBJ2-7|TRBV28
ASSGSAYEQY
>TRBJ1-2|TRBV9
ASSPSGPDVHGGYT
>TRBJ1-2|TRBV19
ASSSNGLSFEYGYT
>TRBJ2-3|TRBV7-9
ASSPQRIGEGRTDTQY
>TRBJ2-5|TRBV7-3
ASSSGLAGEDKETQY
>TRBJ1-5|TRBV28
ASSLYPGSNQPQH
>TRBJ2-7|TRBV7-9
ASNGQELTYEQY
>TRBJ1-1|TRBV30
AWSGGTGGAF
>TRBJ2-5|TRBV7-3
ASSSPGETQY
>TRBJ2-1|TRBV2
ASSEQGGIGRQF
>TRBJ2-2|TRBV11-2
ASSFHFKGRDTGELF
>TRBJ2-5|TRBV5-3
ARRCGLAGGPNQETQY
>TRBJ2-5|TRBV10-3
AISESGRSVKTQY
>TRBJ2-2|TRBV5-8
ASSLGTRNTGELF
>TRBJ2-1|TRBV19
ASSIRQGNEQF
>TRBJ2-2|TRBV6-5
ASRPAGSIPGELF
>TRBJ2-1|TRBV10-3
AISGGLAAHNEQF
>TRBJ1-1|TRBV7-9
ASSEASLHEAF
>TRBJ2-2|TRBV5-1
ASSPGQGTNTGELF
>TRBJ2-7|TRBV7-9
ASSRKRKPGSSYEQY
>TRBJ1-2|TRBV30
AWSAPQGGRGYT
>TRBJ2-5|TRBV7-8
ASSLNSGGNQETQY
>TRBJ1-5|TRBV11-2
ASSPVGGTGNQPQH
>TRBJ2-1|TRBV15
ATSRRTGGRNEQF
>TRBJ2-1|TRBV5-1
ASSLAGELNYNEQF
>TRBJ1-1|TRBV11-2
ASSSAGGKGYTEAF
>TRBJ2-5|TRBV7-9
ASSRRRQGETQY